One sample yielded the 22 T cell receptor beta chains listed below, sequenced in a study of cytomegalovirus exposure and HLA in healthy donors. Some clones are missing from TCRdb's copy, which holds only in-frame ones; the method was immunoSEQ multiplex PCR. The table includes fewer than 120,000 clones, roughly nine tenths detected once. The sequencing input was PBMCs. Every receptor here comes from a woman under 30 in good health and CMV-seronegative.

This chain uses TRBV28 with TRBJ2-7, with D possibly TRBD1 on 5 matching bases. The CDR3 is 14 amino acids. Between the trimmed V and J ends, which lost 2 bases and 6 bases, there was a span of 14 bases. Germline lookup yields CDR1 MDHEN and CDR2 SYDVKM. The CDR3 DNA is TGTGCCAGCAGTTTAAGGGGCAGGGTCCCCGAGCAGTACTTC. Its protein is CASSLRGRVPEQYF.

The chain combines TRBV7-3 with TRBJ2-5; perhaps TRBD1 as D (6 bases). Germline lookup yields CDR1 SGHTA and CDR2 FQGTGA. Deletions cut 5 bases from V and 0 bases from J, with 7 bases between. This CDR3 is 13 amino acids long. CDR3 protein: CASSGGHQETQYF. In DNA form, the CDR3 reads TGTGCCAGCAGCGGGGGCCACCAAGAGACCCAGTACTTC.

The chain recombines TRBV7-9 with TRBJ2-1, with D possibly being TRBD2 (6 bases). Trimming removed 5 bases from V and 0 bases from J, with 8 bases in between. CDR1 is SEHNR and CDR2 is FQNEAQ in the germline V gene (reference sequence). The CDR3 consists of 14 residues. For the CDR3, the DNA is TGTGCCAGCAGCCACGGGAGCTCCTACAATGAGCAGTTCTTC. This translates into CASSHGSSYNEQFF.

DNA for the CDR3: TGTGCCAGCAGCCCGGGGGGGACTGGAAACACCATATATTTT. Protein product: CASSPGGTGNTIYF. The genes are TRBV7-9 and TRBJ1-3; D possibly corresponds to TRBD1 (5 bases). The CDR3 runs 14 residues. Trimming removed 5 bases at V and 2 bases at J, with 10 bases between. Per the germline V gene, CDR1 is SEHNR and CDR2 is FQNEAQ (reference sequence).

The CDR3 loop reads CASRTDRELYGYTF. The CDR3 nucleotides are TGTGCCAGCAGGACTGACAGGGAACTATATGGCTACACCTTC. V is TRBV6-5 and J is TRBJ1-2; TRBD1 matches at 7 bases. Germline V CDR1 and CDR2: MNHEY, SVGAGI. V shed 6 bases, J shed 5 bases, and the junction held 9 bases outside the gene matches. The CDR3 is made up of 14 amino acids.

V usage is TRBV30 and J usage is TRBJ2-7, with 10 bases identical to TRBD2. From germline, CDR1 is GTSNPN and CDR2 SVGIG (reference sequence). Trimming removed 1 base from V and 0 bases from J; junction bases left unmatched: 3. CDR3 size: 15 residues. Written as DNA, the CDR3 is TGTGCCTGGAGTGGTACTAGCGGGGCCTCCTACGAGCAGTACTTC. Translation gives CAWSGTSGASYEQYF. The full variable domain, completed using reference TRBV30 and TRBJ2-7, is SQTIHQWPATLVQPVGSPLSLECTVEGTSNPNLYWYRQAAGRGLQLLFYSVGIGQISSEVPQNLSASRPQDRQFILSSKKLLLSDSGFYLCAWSGTSGASYEQYFGPGTRLTVT.

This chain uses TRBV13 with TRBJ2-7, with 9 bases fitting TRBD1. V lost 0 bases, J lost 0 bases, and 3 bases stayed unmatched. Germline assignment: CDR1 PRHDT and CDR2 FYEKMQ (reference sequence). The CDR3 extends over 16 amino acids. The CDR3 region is CASSLGWGQGSYEQYF. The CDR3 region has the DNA TGTGCCAGCAGCTTAGGTTGGGGACAGGGCTCCTACGAGCAGTACTTC. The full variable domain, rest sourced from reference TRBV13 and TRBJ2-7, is AAGVIQSPRHLIKEKRETATLKCYPIPRHDTVYWYQQGPGQDPQFLISFYEKMQSDKGSIPDRFSAQQFSDYHSELNMSSLELGDSALYFCASSLGWGQGSYEQYFGPGTRLTVT.

CDR3 amino acids: CASSLAGGRGEQFF. The CDR3 nucleotides are TGTGCCAGCTCACTCGCGGGGGGCCGAGGTGAGCAGTTCTTC. The chain carries TRBV18 and TRBJ2-1; 8 nucleotides align to TRBD2. Germline assignment: CDR1 KGHSH and CDR2 LQKENI. V trimming: 4 bases; J trimming: 9 bases; junction bases outside the gene matches: 8. This CDR3 has 14 residues.

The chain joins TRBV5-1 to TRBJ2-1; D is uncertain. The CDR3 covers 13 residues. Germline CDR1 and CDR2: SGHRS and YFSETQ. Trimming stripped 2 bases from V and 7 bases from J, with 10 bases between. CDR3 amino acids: CASSFVPANEQFF. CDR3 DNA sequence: TGCGCCAGCAGCTTTGTACCCGCGAATGAGCAGTTCTTC. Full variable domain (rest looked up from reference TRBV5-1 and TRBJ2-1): KAGVTQTPRYLIKTRGQQVTLSCSPISGHRSVSWYQQTPGQGLQFLFEYFSETQRNKGNFPGRFSGRQFSNSRSEMNVSTLELGDSALYLCASSFVPANEQFFGPGTRLTVL.

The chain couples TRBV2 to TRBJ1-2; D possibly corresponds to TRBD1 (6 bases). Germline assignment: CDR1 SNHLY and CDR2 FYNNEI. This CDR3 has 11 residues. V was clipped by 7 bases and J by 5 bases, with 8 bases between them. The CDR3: CASTTGYGYTF. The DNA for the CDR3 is TGTGCCAGCACCACAGGGTATGGCTACACCTTC.

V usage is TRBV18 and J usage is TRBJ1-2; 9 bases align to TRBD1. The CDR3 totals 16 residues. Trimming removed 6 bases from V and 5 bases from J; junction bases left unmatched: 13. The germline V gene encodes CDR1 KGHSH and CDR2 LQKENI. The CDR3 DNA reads TGTGCCAGCTCCCCCAGATTTGGGGACAGGGTATATGGCTACACCTTC. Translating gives CASSPRFGDRVYGYTF.

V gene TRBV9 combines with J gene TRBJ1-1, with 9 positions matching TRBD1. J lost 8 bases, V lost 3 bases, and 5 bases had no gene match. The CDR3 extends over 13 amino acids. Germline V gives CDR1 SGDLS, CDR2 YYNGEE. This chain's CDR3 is CASSAGQGSEAFF. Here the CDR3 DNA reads TGTGCCAGCAGCGCCGGACAGGGGTCGGAAGCTTTCTTT.

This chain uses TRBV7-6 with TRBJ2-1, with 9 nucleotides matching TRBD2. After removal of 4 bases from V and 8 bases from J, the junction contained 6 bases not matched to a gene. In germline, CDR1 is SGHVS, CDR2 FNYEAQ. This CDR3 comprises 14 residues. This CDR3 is CASSSVAGVDEQFF. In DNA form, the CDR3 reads TGTGCCAGCAGCTCCGTAGCGGGAGTAGATGAGCAGTTCTTC.

This CDR3 is CAWSPSGSSYEQYF. CDR3 coding DNA: TGTGCCTGGAGTCCTAGCGGGTCCTCCTACGAGCAGTACTTC. The V gene is TRBV30, the J gene TRBJ2-7; 8 bases fit TRBD2. The V gene's germline CDR1 is GTSNPN and CDR2 SVGIG (reference sequence). The V and J ends lost 2 bases and 0 bases, in that order; junction bases with no gene match: 3. The CDR3 consists of 14 residues.

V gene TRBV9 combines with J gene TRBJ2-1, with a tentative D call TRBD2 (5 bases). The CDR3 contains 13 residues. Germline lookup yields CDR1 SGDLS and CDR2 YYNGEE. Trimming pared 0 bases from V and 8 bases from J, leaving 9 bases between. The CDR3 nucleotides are TGTGCCAGCAGCGTAGCACATAGCGATGAGCAGTTCTTC. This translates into CASSVAHSDEQFF. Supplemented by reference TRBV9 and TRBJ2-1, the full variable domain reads DSGVTQTPKHLITATGQRVTLRCSPRSGDLSVYWYQQSLDQGLQFLIQYYNGEERAKGNILERFSAQQFPDLHSELNLSSLELGDSALYFCASSVAHSDEQFFGPGTRLTVL.

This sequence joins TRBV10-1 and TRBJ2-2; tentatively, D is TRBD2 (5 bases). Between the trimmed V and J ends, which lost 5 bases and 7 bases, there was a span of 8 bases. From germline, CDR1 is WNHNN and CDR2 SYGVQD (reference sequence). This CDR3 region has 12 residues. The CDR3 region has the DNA TGCGCCAGCAGTTCTAGCAACGGGGAGCTGTTTTTT. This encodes CASSSSNGELFF.

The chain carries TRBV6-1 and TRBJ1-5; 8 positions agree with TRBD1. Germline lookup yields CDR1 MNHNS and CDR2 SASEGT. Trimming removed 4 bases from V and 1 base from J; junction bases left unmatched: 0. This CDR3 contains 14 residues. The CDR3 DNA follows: TGTGCCAGCAGTGGGACAGGGAGCAATCAGCCCCAGCATTTT. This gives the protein CASSGTGSNQPQHF.

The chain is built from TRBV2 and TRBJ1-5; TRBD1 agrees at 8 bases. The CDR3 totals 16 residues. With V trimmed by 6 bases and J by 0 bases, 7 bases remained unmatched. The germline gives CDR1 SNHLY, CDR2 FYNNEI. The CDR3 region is CASRRGTGYSNQPQHF. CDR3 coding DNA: TGTGCCAGCAGGCGGGGGACAGGTTATAGCAATCAGCCCCAGCATTTT.

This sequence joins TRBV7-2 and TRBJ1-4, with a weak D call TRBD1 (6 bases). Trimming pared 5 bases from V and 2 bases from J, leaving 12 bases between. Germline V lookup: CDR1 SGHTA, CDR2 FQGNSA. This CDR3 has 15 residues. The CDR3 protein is CASSLTGPTNEKLFF. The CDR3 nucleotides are TGTGCCAGCAGCCTTACAGGGCCGACTAATGAAAAACTGTTTTTT.

The CDR3 loop reads CASSQGASEKLFF. The CDR3 DNA is TGCGCCAGCAGCCAAGGGGCGAGTGAAAAACTGTTTTTT. The rearrangement uses TRBV4-3 and TRBJ1-4; D is unclear. V was cut by 1 base and J by 7 bases, with 7 bases left in between. Germline V gene data show CDR1 as LGHNA and CDR2 as YSLEER. The CDR3 spans 13 residues.

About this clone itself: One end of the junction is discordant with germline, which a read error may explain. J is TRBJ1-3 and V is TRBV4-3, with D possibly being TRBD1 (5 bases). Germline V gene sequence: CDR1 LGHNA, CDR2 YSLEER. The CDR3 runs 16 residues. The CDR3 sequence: CASSPYRRGAGNTIYF. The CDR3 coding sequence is TGCGCCAGCAGCCCATACAGGCGGGGAGCTGGGAACACCATATATTTT.

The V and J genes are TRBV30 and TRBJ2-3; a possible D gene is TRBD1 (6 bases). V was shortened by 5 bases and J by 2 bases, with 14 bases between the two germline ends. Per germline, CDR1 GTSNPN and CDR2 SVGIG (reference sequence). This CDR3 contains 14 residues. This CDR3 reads CAWGGPTLTDTQYF. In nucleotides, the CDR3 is TGTGCCTGGGGGGGCCCCACCCTCACAGATACGCAGTATTTT.